Many counts were recorded for the clone carrying this T cell receptor (beta chain). Its antigen is unidentified. In this CDR3 the conserved last residue, phenylalanine or tryptophan, is missing, so a read error is likely. This specimen belongs to a study of T cells in Graves' hyperthyroidism and ophthalmopathy. The study's findings and limits: Researchers report that a 13 V-J model separated ophthalmopathy from stable hyperthyroidism.

Blood was sampled at initial diagnosis of hyperthyroidism, prior to onset of any ophthalmopathy symptoms. Source material for PBMCs was about 10 ml fresh peripheral blood. TCR beta CDR3 regions were amplified from RNA transcripts. The study used the HTBI primer set for a first-round RT-PCR of the TCR CDR3. TCRdb itself ran the multiplex PCR reads through MiXCR, one entry per CDR3 protein. This table holds about 260,000 distinct CDR3 sequences, 25% to 30% found once. Per the germline V gene, CDR1 is SGHAT and CDR2 is FQNNGV. CDR3 size: 16 residues. Trimming removed 1 base from V and 4 bases from J, with 16 bases in between.

The sample was blood. The receptor comes from a man in his forties with Graves' hyperthyroidism that later progressed to Graves' ophthalmopathy. V and J are TRBV11-2 and TRBJ1-1; a weak D match, TRBD1 (6 bases). Here the CDR3 reads CASSLGDTFISTEAFL. DNA of the CDR3: TGTGCCAGCAGCTTAGGGGACACCTTCATCAGCACTGAAGCTTTCCTT.